A selection of T cell receptor beta chains follows, all from one sample in a study of blood T cells in healthy people across ages. In TCRdb, the 5' RACE reads were re-called with MiXCR into one record per CDR3 protein. The sample shows about 780,000 distinct CDR3 sequences, 20% to 30% of them seen only once. The same specimen was also included in a second study, on T cells of mothers and their children.

Material: blood. The receptors shown here come from a boy younger than 18 in good health. CDR3s include the opening cysteine and the closing phenylalanine or tryptophan.

v_gene	j_gene	CDR3aa
TRBV7-3	TRBJ2-1	CASSLVGGGNEQFF
TRBV29-1	TRBJ2-7	CSAGTFLEQYF
TRBV6-6	TRBJ1-1	CASSYGGRNTEAFF
TRBV7-2	TRBJ2-3	CASSSLPRGTTDTQYF
TRBV30	TRBJ2-2	CACPAGARTGELFF
TRBV20-1	TRBJ2-5	CSARPRGVRETQYF
TRBV12-3/TRBV12-4	TRBJ2-5	CASSPMGRLGETQYF
TRBV12-3/TRBV12-4	TRBJ2-1	CASSLATDRAVVWNEQFF
TRBV27	TRBJ1-1	CASSLFGQGGTEAFF
TRBV6-5	TRBJ2-5	CASRRTGAGQETQYF
TRBV12-3/TRBV12-4	TRBJ1-2	CASSPHKGYTF
TRBV12-3/TRBV12-4	TRBJ1-2	CASSVLDPAVYGYTF
TRBV12-5	TRBJ1-1	CASGLMGGPEAFF
TRBV2	TRBJ2-5	CASSEWASEGETQYF
TRBV20-1	TRBJ1-2	CSARDKGEVGYTF
TRBV9	TRBJ2-2	CASSVERGGNTGELFF
TRBV7-6	TRBJ1-1	CASSHPDREGAFF
TRBV27	TRBJ2-5	CASSPLTGVLEETQYF
TRBV20-1	TRBJ1-2	CSARDYTVYGYTF
TRBV11-2	TRBJ2-7	CASSLGPRQSSYEQYF
TRBV6-5	TRBJ2-7	CASTSPRVGEQYF
TRBV7-9	TRBJ2-1	CASSLPGTTNNEQFF
TRBV3-1	TRBJ1-1	CASSQEGGSKAFF